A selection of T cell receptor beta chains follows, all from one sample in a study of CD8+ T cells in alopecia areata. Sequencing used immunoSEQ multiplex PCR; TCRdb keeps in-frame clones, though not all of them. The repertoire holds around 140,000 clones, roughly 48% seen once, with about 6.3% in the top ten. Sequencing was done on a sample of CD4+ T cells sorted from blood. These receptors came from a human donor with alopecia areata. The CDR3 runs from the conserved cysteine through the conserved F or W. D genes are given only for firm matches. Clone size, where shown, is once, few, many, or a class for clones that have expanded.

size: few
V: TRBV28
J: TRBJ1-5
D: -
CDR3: CASTLLGAPHQPQHF
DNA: TGTGCCAGCACCCTGCTGGGGGCGCCTCATCAGCCCCAGCATTTT

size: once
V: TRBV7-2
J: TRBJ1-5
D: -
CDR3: CASRPGGLWQPQHF
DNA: TGTGCCAGCAGACCCGGGGGGTTGTGGCAGCCCCAGCATTTT

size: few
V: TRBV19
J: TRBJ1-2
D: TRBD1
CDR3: CASVKQGYSNYGYTF
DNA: TGTGCCAGTGTGAAACAGGGGTACTCTAACTATGGCTACACCTTC

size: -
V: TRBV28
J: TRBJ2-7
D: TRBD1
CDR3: CASSAPGTGREQYF
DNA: TGTGCCAGCAGTGCCCCCGGGACAGGCCGTGAGCAGTACTTC

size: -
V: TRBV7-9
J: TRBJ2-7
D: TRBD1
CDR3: CASSNRDRGHYEQYF
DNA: TGTGCCAGCAGTAACCGGGACAGGGGGCACTACGAGCAGTACTTC

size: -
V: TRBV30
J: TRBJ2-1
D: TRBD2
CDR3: CARRSLAGPNEQFF
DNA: TGTGCCAGGAGGTCACTAGCGGGACCCAATGAGCAGTTCTTC

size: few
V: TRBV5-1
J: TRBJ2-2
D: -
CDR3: CASSLSGTWGSGELFF
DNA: TGCGCCAGCAGCCTATCCGGGACTTGGGGTTCCGGGGAGCTGTTTTTT

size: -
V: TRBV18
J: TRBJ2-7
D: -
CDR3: CASSPETFYEQYF
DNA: TGTGCCAGCTCACCAGAGACATTCTACGAGCAGTACTTC

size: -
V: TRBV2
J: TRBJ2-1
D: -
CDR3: CASNYDIEQFF
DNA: TGTGCCAGCAACTACGACATTGAGCAGTTCTTC

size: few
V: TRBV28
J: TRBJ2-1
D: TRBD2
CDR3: CASSRLAGVLYNEQFF
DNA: TGTGCCAGCAGCCGACTAGCGGGGGTCCTCTACAATGAGCAGTTCTTC

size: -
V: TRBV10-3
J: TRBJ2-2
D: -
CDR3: CAISDPGWQTQQITNTGELFF
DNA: TGTGCCATCAGTGATCCTGGATGGCAGACGCAGCAGATCACGAACACCGGGGAGCTGTTTTTT

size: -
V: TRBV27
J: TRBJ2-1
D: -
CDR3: CASTKQGLRNEQFF
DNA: TGTGCCAGCACCAAACAGGGTCTGCGCAATGAGCAGTTCTTC

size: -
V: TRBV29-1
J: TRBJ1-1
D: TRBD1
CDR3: CSARDRGRDTEAFF
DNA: TGCAGCGCCCGGGACAGGGGGCGCGACACTGAAGCTTTCTTT

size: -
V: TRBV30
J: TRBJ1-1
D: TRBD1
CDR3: CAWSPTGGTEAFF
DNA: TGTGCCTGGAGTCCTACAGGGGGGACTGAAGCTTTCTTT

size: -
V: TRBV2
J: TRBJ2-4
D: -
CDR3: CASSERVGKNIQYF
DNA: TGTGCCAGCAGTGAAAGGGTTGGGAAAAACATTCAGTACTTC

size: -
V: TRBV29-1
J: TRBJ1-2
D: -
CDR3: CSARELRYNGYTF
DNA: TGCAGCGCCCGGGAACTTAGATATAATGGCTACACCTTC

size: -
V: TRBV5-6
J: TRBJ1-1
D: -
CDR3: CASSWANTEAFF
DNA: TGTGCCAGCAGCTGGGCGAACACTGAAGCTTTCTTT

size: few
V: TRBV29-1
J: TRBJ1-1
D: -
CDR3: CSVVGANVGGTEAFF
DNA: TGCAGCGTTGTAGGGGCCAACGTCGGGGGGACTGAAGCTTTCTTT

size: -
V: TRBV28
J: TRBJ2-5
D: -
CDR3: CASRTVALETQYF
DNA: TGTGCCAGCAGAACAGTTGCTCTAGAGACCCAGTACTTC

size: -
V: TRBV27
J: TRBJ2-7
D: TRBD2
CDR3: CASTPLGLAGDSYEQYF
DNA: TGTGCCAGCACTCCTCTAGGACTAGCGGGAGATAGCTACGAGCAGTACTTC

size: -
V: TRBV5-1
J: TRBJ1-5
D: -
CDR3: CASSLDLGQGPQHF
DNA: TGCGCCAGCAGCTTGGATCTAGGCCAGGGGCCCCAGCATTTT

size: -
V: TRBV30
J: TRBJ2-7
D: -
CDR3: CAWSSGWSDRERYGISYEQYF
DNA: TGTGCCTGGAGTTCGGGGTGGTCGGACAGAGAACGTTACGGGATTTCCTACGAGCAGTACTTC

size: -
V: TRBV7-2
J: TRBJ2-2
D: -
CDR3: CASSLPLPTGELFF
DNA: TGTGCCAGCAGCTTACCCCTACCCACCGGGGAGCTGTTTTTT

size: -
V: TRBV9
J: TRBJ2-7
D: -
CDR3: CASSVESGGAVQYF
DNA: TGTGCCAGCAGCGTAGAGAGTGGTGGGGCAGTGCAGTACTTC

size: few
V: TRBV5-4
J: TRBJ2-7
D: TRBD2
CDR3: CASSLTSGRDEQYF
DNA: TGTGCCAGCAGCTTGACTAGCGGGAGAGACGAGCAGTACTTC

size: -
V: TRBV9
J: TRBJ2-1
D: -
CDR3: CASSVDGTPNYEQFF
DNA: TGTGCCAGCAGCGTAGACGGGACACCCAATTATGAGCAGTTCTTC

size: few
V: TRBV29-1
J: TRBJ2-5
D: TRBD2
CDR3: CSVESGVFIKTQYF
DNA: TGCAGCGTTGAGAGCGGGGTTTTCATTAAGACCCAGTACTTC

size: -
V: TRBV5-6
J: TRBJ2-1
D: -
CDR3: CASSTYTSSSEQFF
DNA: TGTGCCAGCAGCACATACACGTCCAGCAGTGAGCAGTTCTTC

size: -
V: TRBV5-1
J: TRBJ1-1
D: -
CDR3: CASSSRPGDTEAFF
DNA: TGCGCCAGCAGCTCGAGACCAGGGGACACTGAAGCTTTCTTT

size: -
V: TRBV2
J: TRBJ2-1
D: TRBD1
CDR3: CASTSTGTGKDEQFF
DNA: TGTGCCAGCACCAGCACCGGGACAGGCAAGGATGAGCAGTTCTTC

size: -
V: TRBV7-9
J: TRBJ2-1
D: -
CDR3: CASSLFGTRYNEQFF
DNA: TGTGCCAGCAGCTTATTTGGGACGAGATACAATGAGCAGTTCTTC

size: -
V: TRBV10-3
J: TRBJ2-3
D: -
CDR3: CAISVLGGYGGDTQYF
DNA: TGTGCCATCAGTGTTCTTGGGGGATACGGGGGAGATACGCAGTATTTT